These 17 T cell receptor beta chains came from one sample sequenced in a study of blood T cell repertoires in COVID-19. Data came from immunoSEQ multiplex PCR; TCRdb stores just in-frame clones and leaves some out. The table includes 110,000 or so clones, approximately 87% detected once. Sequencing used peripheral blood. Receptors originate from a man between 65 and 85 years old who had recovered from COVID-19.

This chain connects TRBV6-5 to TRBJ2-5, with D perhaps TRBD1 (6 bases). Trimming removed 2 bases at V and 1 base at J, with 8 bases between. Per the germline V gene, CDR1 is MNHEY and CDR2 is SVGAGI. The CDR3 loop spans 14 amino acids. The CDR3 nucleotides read TGTGCCAGCAGTTACAGGGGGATCCAAGAGACCCAGTACTTC. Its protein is CASSYRGIQETQYF.

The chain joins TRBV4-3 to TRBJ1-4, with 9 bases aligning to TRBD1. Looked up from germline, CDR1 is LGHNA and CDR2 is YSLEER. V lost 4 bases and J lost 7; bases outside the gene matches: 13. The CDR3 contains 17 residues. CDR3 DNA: TGCGCCAGCAGCCGATTCTACGGGACAGGGTGGGGTGAAAAACTGTTTTTT. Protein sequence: CASSRFYGTGWGEKLFF.

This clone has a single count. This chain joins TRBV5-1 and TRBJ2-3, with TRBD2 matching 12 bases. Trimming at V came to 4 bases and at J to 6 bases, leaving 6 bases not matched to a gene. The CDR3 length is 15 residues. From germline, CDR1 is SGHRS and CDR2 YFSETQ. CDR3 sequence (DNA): TGCGCCAGCAGCCTGCTAGCGGGAGGGGTGGATACGCAGTATTTT. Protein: CASSLLAGGVDTQYF.

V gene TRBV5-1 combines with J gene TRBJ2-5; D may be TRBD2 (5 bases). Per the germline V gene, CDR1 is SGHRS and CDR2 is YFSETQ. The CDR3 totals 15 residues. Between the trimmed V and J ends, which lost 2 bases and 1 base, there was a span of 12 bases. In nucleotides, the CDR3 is TGCGCCAGCAGCTTAAGCGGAGTGCTCCAAGAGACCCAGTACTTC. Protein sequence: CASSLSGVLQETQYF.

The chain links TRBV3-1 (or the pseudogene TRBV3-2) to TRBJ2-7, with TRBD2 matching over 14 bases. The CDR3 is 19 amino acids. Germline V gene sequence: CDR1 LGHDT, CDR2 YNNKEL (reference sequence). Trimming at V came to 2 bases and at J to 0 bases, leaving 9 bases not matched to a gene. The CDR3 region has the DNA TGTGCCAGCAGCCAATGGGGACTAGCGGGAGATGGGACCTCCTACGAGCAGTACTTC. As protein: CASSQWGLAGDGTSYEQYF.

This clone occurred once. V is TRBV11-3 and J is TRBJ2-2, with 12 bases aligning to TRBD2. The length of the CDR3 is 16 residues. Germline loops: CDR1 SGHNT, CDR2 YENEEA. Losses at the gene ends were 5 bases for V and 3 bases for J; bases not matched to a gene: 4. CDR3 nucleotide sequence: TGTGCCAGCAGCCTACTAGCGGGGGGACACACCGGGGAGCTGTTTTTT. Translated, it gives CASSLLAGGHTGELFF. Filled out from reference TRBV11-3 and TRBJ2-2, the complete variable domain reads EAGVVQSPRYKIIEKKQPVAFWCNPISGHNTLYWYLQNLGQGPELLIRYENEEAVDDSQLPKDRFSAERLKGVDSTLKIQPAELGDSAVYLCASSLLAGGHTGELFFGEGSRLTVL.

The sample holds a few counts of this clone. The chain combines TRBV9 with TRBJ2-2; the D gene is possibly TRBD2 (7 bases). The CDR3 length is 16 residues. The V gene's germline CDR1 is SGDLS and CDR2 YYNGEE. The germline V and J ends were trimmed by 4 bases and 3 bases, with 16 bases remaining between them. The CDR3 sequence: CASSPQGRGDTGELFF. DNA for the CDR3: TGTGCCAGCAGCCCCCAGGGGAGGGGGGACACCGGGGAGCTGTTTTTT.

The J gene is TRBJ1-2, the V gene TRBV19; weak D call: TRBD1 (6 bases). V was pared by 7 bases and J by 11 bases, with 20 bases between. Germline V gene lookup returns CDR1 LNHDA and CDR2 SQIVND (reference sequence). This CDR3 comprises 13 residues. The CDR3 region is CASTYPGAGAYTF. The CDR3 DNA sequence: TGTGCCAGTACCTACCCAGGGGCGGGCGCTTACACCTTC.

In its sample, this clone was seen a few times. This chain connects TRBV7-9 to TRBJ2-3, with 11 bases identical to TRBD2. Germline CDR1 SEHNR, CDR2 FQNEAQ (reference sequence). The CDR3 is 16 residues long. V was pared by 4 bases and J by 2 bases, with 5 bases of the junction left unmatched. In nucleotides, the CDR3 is TGTGCCAGCAGCTCTCGGACTAGCGGGCTCACAGATACGCAGTATTTT. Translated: CASSSRTSGLTDTQYF.

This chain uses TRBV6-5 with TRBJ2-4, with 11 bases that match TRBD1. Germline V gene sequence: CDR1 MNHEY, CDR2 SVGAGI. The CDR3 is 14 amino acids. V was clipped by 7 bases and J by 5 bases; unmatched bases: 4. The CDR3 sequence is CASIRTGGQNIQYF. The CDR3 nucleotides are TGTGCCAGCATTCGGACAGGGGGCCAAAACATTCAGTACTTC.

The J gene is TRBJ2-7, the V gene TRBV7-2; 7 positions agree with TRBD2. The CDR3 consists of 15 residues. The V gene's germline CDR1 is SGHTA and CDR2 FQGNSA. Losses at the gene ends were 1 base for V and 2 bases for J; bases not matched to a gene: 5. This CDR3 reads CASSLVAAGTYEQYF. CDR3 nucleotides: TGTGCCAGCAGCTTAGTTGCAGCGGGGACCTACGAGCAGTACTTC.

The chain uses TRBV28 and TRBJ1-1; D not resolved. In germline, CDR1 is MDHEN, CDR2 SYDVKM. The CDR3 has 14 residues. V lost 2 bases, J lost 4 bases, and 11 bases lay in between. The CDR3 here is CASSLIQRATEAFF. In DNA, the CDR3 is TGTGCCAGCAGTTTAATTCAGAGGGCCACTGAAGCTTTCTTT.

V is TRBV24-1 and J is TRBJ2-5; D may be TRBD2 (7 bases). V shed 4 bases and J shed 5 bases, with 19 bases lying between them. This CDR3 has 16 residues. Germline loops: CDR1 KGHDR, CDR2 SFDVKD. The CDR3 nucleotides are TGTGCCACCAGTGACTCCCGTCGGGGGGCTGGGGAGACCCAGTACTTC. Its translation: CATSDSRRGAGETQYF.

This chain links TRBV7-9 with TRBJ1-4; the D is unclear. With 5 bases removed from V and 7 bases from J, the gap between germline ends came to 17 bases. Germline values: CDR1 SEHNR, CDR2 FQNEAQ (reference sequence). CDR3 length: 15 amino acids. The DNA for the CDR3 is TGTGCCAGCAGCAGCGGACGGGGAGGGCGTGAAAAACTGTTTTTT. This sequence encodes CASSSGRGGREKLFF.

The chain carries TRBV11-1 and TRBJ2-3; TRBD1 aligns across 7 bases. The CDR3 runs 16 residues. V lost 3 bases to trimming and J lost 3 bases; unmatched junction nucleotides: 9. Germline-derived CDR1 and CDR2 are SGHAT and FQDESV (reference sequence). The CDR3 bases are TGTGCCAGCAGCTTGGAACCGGGACAGTTGACAGATACGCAGTATTTT. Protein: CASSLEPGQLTDTQYF.

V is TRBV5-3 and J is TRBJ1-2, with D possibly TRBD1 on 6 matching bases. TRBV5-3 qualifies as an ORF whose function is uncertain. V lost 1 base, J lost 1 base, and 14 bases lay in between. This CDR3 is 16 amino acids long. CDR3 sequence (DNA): TGTGCCAGAAGCTTGATCTACAGGGCGGGTAACTATGGCTACACCTTC. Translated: CARSLIYRAGNYGYTF.

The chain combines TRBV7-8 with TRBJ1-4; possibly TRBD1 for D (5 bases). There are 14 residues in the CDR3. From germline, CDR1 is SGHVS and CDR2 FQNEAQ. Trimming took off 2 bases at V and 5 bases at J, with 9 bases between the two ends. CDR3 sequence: CASSLSRTNEKLFF. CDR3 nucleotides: TGTGCCAGCAGCTTATCACGGACAAATGAAAAACTGTTTTTT.